This T cell receptor (beta chain) derives from a study of cytomegalovirus exposure and HLA in healthy donors. Study findings and constraints: Later on, an analysis found that several of the most significant clusters appeared to be linked to common viral pathogens, which included parvovirus B19.

Each donor was nominally healthy when sampled (though unrecorded immune exposures were likely). Vbeta (60) and Jbeta (13) primers were used in the PCR. Sequencing used immunoSEQ multiplex PCR; TCRdb keeps in-frame clones, though not all of them. In the table there are around 98,000 clones, roughly 70% of which are singletons. As regards this clone: Its antigen is undetermined.

Trimming shortened V by 4 bases and J by 2 bases, and 2 bases separated the two germline ends. This CDR3 spans 12 amino acids. The germline CDR1 and CDR2 sequences are MNHEY and SMNVEV (reference sequence). The chain joins TRBV27 to TRBJ2-2; D is unclear. This TCR was recovered from a man in his forties or fifties in good health and CMV-seronegative. The sample consisted of PBMCs. The CDR3, as DNA: TGTGCCAGCAGTTCAAACACCGGGGAGCTGTTTTTT. It translates to CASSSNTGELFF.